This T cell receptor beta chain emerged from a study of identical twins. Overall study findings and caveats: Models predicted less out-of-frame TCR alpha sharing in monozygotic twins than was found.

The table lists this clonotype with a few counts. No antigen is known for it. Germline CDR1 is MNHNS and CDR2 is SASEGT. The CDR3 totals 13 residues. Trimming pared 4 bases from V and 6 bases from J, leaving 12 bases between. TCRdb fed the 5' RACE reads into MiXCR, producing one record per CDR3 protein. The table includes about 530,000 distinct CDR3 sequences, 20% to 25% detected once. Every donor was a healthy Caucasian. These same records also appear under a second study, on yellow fever vaccine responses in identical twins.

The sample was CD4+ T cells sorted from blood. The V call is TRBV6-1, the J call TRBJ1-1; no clear D gene. The clonotype originates from a woman aged 18-29 years in good health. CDR3 DNA: TGTGCCAGCAGTGTAGGGTGGATATCTGAAGCTTTCTTT. Encoded protein: CASSVGWISEAFF.